What follows are 5 T cell receptor beta chains derived from one specimen sequenced in a study of blood T cell repertoires in COVID-19. Sequencing was performed with immunoSEQ multiplex PCR; in TCRdb, only in-frame clones are kept and a portion is missing. The repertoire includes 350,000 to 450,000 clones, more than 80% of them detected once, and around 1.1% sits in the top ten. Sequencing was done on a sample of PBMCs or T cells enriched from blood (not recorded which). These receptors originate from a man aged 25 to 40 who had recovered from COVID-19.

The table lists this clone with a count of one. The chain combines TRBV4-2 with TRBJ1-5, with TRBD1 matching over 9 bases. With V trimmed by 0 bases and J by 9 bases, 3 bases remained unmatched. The CDR3 is 14 residues long. Germline V gene sequence: CDR1 LGHNA, CDR2 YNFKEQ. CDR3 sequence: CASSQDTGGPPQHF. CDR3 nucleotides: TGTGCCAGCAGCCAAGATACAGGGGGCCCGCCCCAGCATTTT.

The chain links TRBV19 to TRBJ2-3, with 11 bases matching TRBD2. The CDR3 totals 14 residues. J was trimmed by 5 bases and V by 6 bases; bases with no gene match: 4. CDR1 is LNHDA and CDR2 is SQIVND in the germline V gene (reference sequence). Here the CDR3 reads CASSHGTSGDTQYF. In DNA form, the CDR3 reads TGTGCCAGTAGCCACGGGACTAGCGGAGATACGCAGTATTTT.

The chain combines TRBV19 with TRBJ1-4; weak D call: TRBD1 (6 bases). Germline V lookup: CDR1 LNHDA, CDR2 SQIVND (reference sequence). CDR3 length: 16 amino acids. The germline V and J ends were trimmed by 3 bases and 0 bases, with 11 bases remaining between them. This CDR3 reads CASSMGGAATNEKLFF. CDR3 nucleotide sequence: TGTGCCAGTAGTATGGGGGGGGCGGCAACTAATGAAAAACTGTTTTTT.

The CDR3 DNA is TGTGCCAGCAGCTTTCAATGGCAGGGCGGGGAGCTGTTTTTT. Translated, it gives CASSFQWQGGELFF. This chain uses TRBV7-2 with TRBJ2-2; D may be TRBD1 (5 bases). V was pared by 3 bases and J by 7 bases, with 12 bases between. The CDR3 is made up of 14 amino acids. Germline V gene data show CDR1 as SGHTA and CDR2 as FQGNSA. Together with reference TRBV7-2 and TRBJ2-2, the CDR3 gives the full variable domain: GAGVSQSPSNKVTEKGKDVELRCDPISGHTALYWYRQSLGQGLEFLIYFQGNSAPDKSGLPSDRFSAERTGGSVSTLTIQRTQQEDSAVYLCASSFQWQGGELFFGEGSRLTVL.

The chain has TRBV5-5 and TRBJ1-2; 8 positions match TRBD1. Germline V gives CDR1 SGHKS, CDR2 YYEKEE (reference sequence). The V and J ends lost 0 bases and 4 bases, in that order; junction bases with no gene match: 8. The CDR3 totals 16 residues. The CDR3 DNA reads TGTGCCAGCAGCTTGGCGGGGGACAGGTGGGTCTATGGCTACACCTTC. Translation gives CASSLAGDRWVYGYTF.